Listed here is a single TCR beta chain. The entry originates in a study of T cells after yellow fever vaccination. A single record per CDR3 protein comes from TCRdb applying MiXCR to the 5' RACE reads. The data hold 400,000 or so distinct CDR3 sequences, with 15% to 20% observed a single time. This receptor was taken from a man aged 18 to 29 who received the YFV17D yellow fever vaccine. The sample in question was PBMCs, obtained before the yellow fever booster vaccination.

In DNA, the CDR3 is TGTGCCAGCAGCGTAGGTGTGGGGCAGGTCATTAGCACAGATACGCAGTATTTT. It codes for CASSVGVGQVISTDTQYF. The chain carries TRBV9 and TRBJ2-3, with D perhaps TRBD1 (5 bases). The germline gives CDR1 SGDLS, CDR2 YYNGEE. V gave up 0 bases and J gave up 0 bases, with 17 bases separating them. The CDR3 runs 18 residues.